The entry below describes one TCR beta chain. This sample stems from a study of PD-1 blockade in classical Hodgkin lymphoma. No patient escaped relapse after autologous stem cell transplantation, and brentuximab vedotin exposure varied. Complete response, partial response or progressive disease was recorded as best response. Some clones are missing from TCRdb's copy, which holds only in-frame ones; the method was immunoSEQ multiplex PCR. This sample has around 45,000 clones, with about 65% found just once. Germline V gene data show CDR1 as GTSNPN and CDR2 as SVGIG (reference sequence). This CDR3 has 15 residues. Trimming removed 4 bases at V and 2 bases at J, with 15 bases between.

The specimen was peripheral blood mononuclear cells (PBMCs), collected before the second cycle of nivolumab. The clonotype originates from a human donor with classical Hodgkin lymphoma. The chain uses TRBV30 and TRBJ1-3, with TRBD1 as a possible D gene (5 bases). The CDR3 DNA reads as TGTGCCTGGAAACGGGGCCGGTTACCTGGAAACACCATATATTTT. It is translated as CAWKRGRLPGNTIYF.